Reported below is one T cell receptor beta chain. This sample is drawn from a study of T cell repertoires in aging, cancer and after chemotherapy. Amplification of TCR beta used genomic DNA extracted from peripheral blood. TRB rearrangements spanning V, D and J were amplified using mixed TRB-A/B primers. TCRdb re-called the multiplex PCR reads through MiXCR, storing one row per CDR3 protein. Of approximately 9,700 distinct CDR3 sequences listed, 30% to 45% are singletons. The CDR3 runs 13 residues. V gave up 9 bases and J gave up 7 bases, with 13 bases separating them. The germline V gene encodes CDR1 MNHNY and CDR2 SVGAGI (reference sequence).

Sequenced: blood. V is TRBV6-6 and J is TRBJ1-6; possible D gene TRBD1, 6 bases. The receptor comes from a human donor in good health. CDR3 in amino acids: CASRDTQNSPLHF. The CDR3 region has the DNA TGTGCCAGTCGGGACACCCAAAATTCACCCCTCCACTTT.